These T cell receptor beta chains were read from a single sample in a study of T cells in Graves' hyperthyroidism and ophthalmopathy. TCRdb reprocessed the multiplex PCR reads with MiXCR, giving one entry per CDR3 protein. The data contain a few hundred thousand distinct CDR3 sequences, approximately 15% of them singletons. The sample taken for sequencing was blood. These receptors came from a woman in her thirties or forties with Graves' ophthalmopathy. The CDR3 runs from the conserved cysteine through the conserved F or W. D genes are given only for firm matches. Clone size is not always given. Where it is, it says once, few, many or a class for expanded clones.

D gene,V gene,J gene,clone size,CDR3 protein,CDR3 DNA
.,TRBV11-2,TRBJ2-7,many,CASSAIKGSSSYEQYF,TGTGCCAGCAGCGCCATCAAGGGGTCGAGCTCCTACGAGCAGTACTTC
.,TRBV5-1,TRBJ1-1,many,CASSLRAGDTEAFF,TGCGCCAGCAGCTTAAGGGCGGGTGACACTGAAGCTTTCTTT
TRBD1,TRBV6-1,TRBJ2-7,few,CASAWDSSSSYEQYF,TGTGCCAGCGCGTGGGACAGTTCGAGCTCCTACGAGCAGTACTTC
TRBD2,TRBV6-5,TRBJ2-1,many,CASIGRAYNEQFF,TGTGCCAGCATTGGGAGGGCGTACAATGAGCAGTTCTTC
TRBD2,TRBV20-1,TRBJ2-3,few,CSASENSGRTDTQYF,TGCAGTGCTAGTGAAAATAGCGGGAGAACAGATACGCAGTATTTT
.,TRBV6-1,TRBJ2-7,few,CASSDFRTAVMYEQYF,TGTGCCAGCAGTGATTTCAGGACGGCGGTAATGTACGAGCAGTACTTC
TRBD1,TRBV6-1,TRBJ1-5,many,CASSPATGVQPQHF,TGTGCCAGCAGCCCAGCGACAGGGGTCCAGCCCCAGCATTTT
.,TRBV27,TRBJ2-1,many,CASSLNAYYNEQFF,TGTGCCAGCAGTTTAAACGCATATTACAATGAGCAGTTCTTC
TRBD1,TRBV20-1,TRBJ2-7,few,CSARDKYRKGDSSDEQYF,TGCAGTGCTAGAGATAAGTATAGGAAAGGGGACAGCTCGGACGAGCAGTACTTC
TRBD1,TRBV7-3,TRBJ2-1,many,CASSVTGGGYNEQFF,TGTGCCAGCAGCGTCACAGGGGGCGGCTACAATGAGCAGTTCTTC
.,TRBV5-8,TRBJ1-4,many,CASSHRTTGYEKLFF,TGTGCCAGCAGCCACAGGACGACGGGATATGAAAAACTGTTTTTT
TRBD1,TRBV28,TRBJ1-3,many,CASSLLEGAGGNTIYF,TGTGCCAGCAGTTTGCTTGAGGGGGCGGGAGGAAACACCATATATTTT
.,TRBV4-1,TRBJ2-4,once,CASSQDVGRRGEAKNIQYF,TGCGCCAGCAGCCAAGATGTAGGCCGAAGGGGGGAGGCCAAAAACATTCAGTACTTC
.,TRBV7-9,TRBJ1-6,many,CASSLDLSDNSPLHF,TGTGCCAGCAGCTTAGATCTCTCAGATAATTCACCCCTCCACTTT
.,TRBV2,TRBJ2-7,.,CASSVMDYEQYF,TGTGCCAGCAGTGTCATGGACTACGAGCAGTACTTC
.,TRBV11-2,TRBJ1-1,many,CASSLRVRDTEAFF,TGTGCCAGCAGCTTGAGGGTGAGAGACACTGAAGCTTTCTTT
TRBD1,TRBV5-1,TRBJ2-2,many,CASSRQGATGELFF,TGCGCCAGCAGTCGGCAGGGGGCCACCGGGGAGCTGTTTTTT
.,TRBV11-2,TRBJ2-3,many,CASSGTIGPDTQYF,TGTGCCAGCAGCGGGACGATTGGGCCAGATACGCAGTATTTT
TRBD2,TRBV3-1,TRBJ2-3,many,CASSQDFGLAETDTQYF,TGTGCCAGCAGCCAAGATTTCGGACTAGCGGAAACAGATACGCAGTATTTT
TRBD1,TRBV11-2,TRBJ2-2,once,CASSSGTGDTGELFF,TGTGCCAGCAGCTCTGGGACAGGGGACACCGGGGAGCTGTTTTTT
TRBD1,TRBV3-1,TRBJ1-6,many,CASSQDFDRGLTPLHF,TGTGCCAGCAGCCAAGATTTCGACAGGGGTTTAACACCCCTCCACTTT
TRBD2,TRBV4-2,TRBJ2-7,few,CASSLTSSEREGDEQYF,TGTGCCAGCAGCCTTACCTCGAGCGAGAGGGAGGGCGACGAGCAGTACTTC
TRBD1,TRBV19,TRBJ2-2,.,CASTILRSGGRAGELFF,TGTGCCAGTACCATCCTTCGTTCAGGGGGCCGGGCCGGGGAGCTGTTTTTT
.,TRBV6-1,TRBJ2-2,.,CASRGVTGELFF,TGTGCCAGCAGGGGAGTCACCGGGGAGCTGTTTTTT
.,TRBV28,TRBJ2-2,.,CASERLVNTGELFF,TGTGCCAGCGAGAGACTTGTGAACACCGGGGAGCTGTTTTTT
TRBD2,TRBV28,TRBJ2-7,many,CASSLVRRGLAGGSYEQYF,TGTGCCAGCAGTTTAGTACGCCGAGGACTAGCGGGAGGATCCTACGAGCAGTACTTC
.,TRBV19,TRBJ2-7,once,CASSIGTPYEQYF,TGTGCCAGTAGTATCGGGACTCCATACGAGCAGTACTTC
.,TRBV5-5,TRBJ2-3,.,CASSKDFSKDTQYF,TGTGCCAGCAGCAAGGACTTTTCCAAAGATACGCAGTATTTT